Listed below are T cell receptor beta chains from one sample, sequenced in a study of a mutant IDH1 vaccine in newly diagnosed glioma. No antigen has been identified for these receptors. Libraries were prepared by immunoSEQ multiplex PCR; TCRdb keeps only in-frame clonotypes and omits some of them. In the table there are 73,000 or so clones, less than 90% of which are singletons. The source material was PBMCs, sampled from a glioma patient whose treatment included an IDH1 peptide vaccine. These receptors originate from a man between 18 and 29 years old with glioma. Each CDR3 is given with its conserved first and last residue. The D gene is left open where the match is weak. Clone size is stated in some rows and not others, as once, few, many or a class when expanded.

D	size	V	J	DNA	CDR3
TRBD2	.	TRBV4-2	TRBJ2-1	TGTGCCAGCAGCCAAGATATAACTAGCGGATACAATGAGCAGTTCTTC	CASSQDITSGYNEQFF
.	few	TRBV30	TRBJ2-2	TGTGCCTGGAGTGTGCAGGGGCTGAGCACCGGGGAGCTGTTTTTT	CAWSVQGLSTGELFF
TRBD1	once	TRBV5-4	TRBJ1-2	TGTGCCAGCAGCACGGGACAGGGTTACGGCTACACCTTC	CASSTGQGYGYTF
.	.	TRBV27	TRBJ1-4	TGTGCCAGCAGTTTTCGGGGGGAGGGGGAAAAACTGTTTTTT	CASSFRGEGEKLFF
TRBD1	.	TRBV6-5	TRBJ2-1	TGTGCCAGCAGTTACTCAGGCAGGGGGCACGATGAGCAGTTCTTC	CASSYSGRGHDEQFF
.	.	TRBV7-2	TRBJ1-2	TGTGCCAGCACCCAACCGGGGGGGGTTGATGGCTACACCTTC	CASTQPGGVDGYTF
TRBD1	.	TRBV9	TRBJ1-2	TGTGCCAGCAGCGCAACAGGGGGCAGCTATGGCTACACCTTC	CASSATGGSYGYTF
.	.	TRBV4-1	TRBJ2-7	TGCGCCAGCAGCCAAGGGGTGAACTCCTGGGGGCAGTACTTC	CASSQGVNSWGQYF
TRBD1	.	TRBV5-4	TRBJ2-1	TGTGCCAGCAGTCCCCCGGGACAGACCTACAATGAGCAGTTCTTC	CASSPPGQTYNEQFF
.	.	TRBV9	TRBJ1-2	TGTGCCAGCAGCGTAGAAGGGGAAGATGGCTACACCTTC	CASSVEGEDGYTF
.	once	TRBV25-1	TRBJ1-1	TGTGCCAGCAGTGGGGGGAACACTGAAGCTTTCTTT	CASSGGNTEAFF
.	once	TRBV5-5	TRBJ2-2	TGTGCCAGCAGCGCGATACAGGGGAACACCGGGGAGCTGTTTTTT	CASSAIQGNTGELFF
TRBD2	.	TRBV7-9	TRBJ2-3	TGTGCCAGCAGCTTTTCGGGGGACTACGATACGCAGTATTTT	CASSFSGDYDTQYF
.	.	TRBV7-9	TRBJ2-1	TGTGCCAGCAGCTTCCGGGGAGAGCAGTTCTTC	CASSFRGEQFF
TRBD1	.	TRBV6-5	TRBJ1-1	TGTGCCAGCACCCGCTACAGGGGAGAAGCTTTCTTT	CASTRYRGEAFF
.	.	TRBV28	TRBJ1-4	TGTGCCAGCAGTTTGATTGCGTTTAATGAAAAACTGTTTTTT	CASSLIAFNEKLFF
.	.	TRBV7-2	TRBJ2-2	TGTGCCAGCAGCTTAGAGAGGGGAAGGGGCTACACCGGGGAGCTGTTTTTT	CASSLERGRGYTGELFF
.	.	TRBV5-8	TRBJ1-6	TGTGCCAGCAGCTCCCATGGGAGAGGTAATTCACCCCTCCACTTT	CASSSHGRGNSPLHF
.	once	TRBV20-1	TRBJ1-2	TGCAGTGCTAGACTAGTCTATGGCTACACCTTC	CSARLVYGYTF
.	.	TRBV30	TRBJ1-5	TGTGCCTGGGGGCTGGGTAGCAATCAGCCCCAGCATTTT	CAWGLGSNQPQHF
.	few	TRBV6-6	TRBJ1-1	TGTGCCAGCACGGAGATAACCTCTGAAGCTTTCTTT	CASTEITSEAFF
TRBD2	.	TRBV5-1	TRBJ2-1	TGCGCCAGCAGCTGGGGTGGTGGTAGCGGGAATGACAATGAGCAGTTCTTC	CASSWGGGSGNDNEQFF
.	.	TRBV9	TRBJ1-2	TGTGCCAGCAGCGTAGAGGGTCAGGGAAGCTATGGCTACACCTTC	CASSVEGQGSYGYTF
TRBD1	.	TRBV5-1	TRBJ2-7	TGCGCCAGCAGCTTTCGGGACAGGGAAACCTACGAGCAGTACTTC	CASSFRDRETYEQYF
.	.	TRBV9	TRBJ1-2	TGTGCCAGCAGCGGACCCCGACAGCCCTCCTATGGCTACACCTTC	CASSGPRQPSYGYTF
TRBD1	.	TRBV7-8	TRBJ2-1	TGTGCCAGCAGCTTAACTACCGGGACAGGGAATATCTATGAGCAGTTCTTC	CASSLTTGTGNIYEQFF
.	.	TRBV27	TRBJ2-1	TGTGCCAGCAGTTTATTCGGAGGGGGGTATTTTTACAATGAGCAGTTCTTC	CASSLFGGGYFYNEQFF
.	.	TRBV7-2	TRBJ2-1	TGTGCCAGCAGCTTACCACAGGGTCTTTCCTACAATGAGCAGTTCTTC	CASSLPQGLSYNEQFF
.	.	TRBV6-5	TRBJ1-4	TGTGCCAGCAGCCCCACGGCGGGAGGGGGTGAAAAACTGTTTTTT	CASSPTAGGGEKLFF
TRBD1	.	TRBV5-5	TRBJ1-2	TGTGCCAGCAATCCGGGACAGAATAACTATGGCTACACCTTC	CASNPGQNNYGYTF